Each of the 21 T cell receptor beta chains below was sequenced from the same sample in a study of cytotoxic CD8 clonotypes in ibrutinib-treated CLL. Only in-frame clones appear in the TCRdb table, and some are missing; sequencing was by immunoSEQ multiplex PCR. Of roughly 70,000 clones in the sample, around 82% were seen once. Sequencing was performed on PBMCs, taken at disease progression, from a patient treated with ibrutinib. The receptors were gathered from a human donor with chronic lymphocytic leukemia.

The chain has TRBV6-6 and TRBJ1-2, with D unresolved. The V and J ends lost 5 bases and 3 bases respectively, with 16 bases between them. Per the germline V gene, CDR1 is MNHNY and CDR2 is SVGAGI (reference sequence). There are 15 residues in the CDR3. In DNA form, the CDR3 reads TGTGCCAGCAGTAGTGGACTCCCTCGAGACTATGGCTACACCTTC. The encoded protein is CASSSGLPRDYGYTF.

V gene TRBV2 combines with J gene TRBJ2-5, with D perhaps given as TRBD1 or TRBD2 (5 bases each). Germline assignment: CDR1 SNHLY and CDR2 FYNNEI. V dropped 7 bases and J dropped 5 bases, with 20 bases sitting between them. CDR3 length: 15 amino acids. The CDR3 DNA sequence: TGTGCCAGCATCCAACTAGGGGTCGAGCAGGAGACCCAGTACTTC. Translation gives CASIQLGVEQETQYF. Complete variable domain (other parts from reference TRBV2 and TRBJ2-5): EPEVTQTPSHQVTQMGQEVILRCVPISNHLYFYWYRQILGQKVEFLVSFYNNEISEKSEIFDDQFSVERPDGSNFTLKIRSTKLEDSAMYFCASIQLGVEQETQYFGPGTRLLVL.

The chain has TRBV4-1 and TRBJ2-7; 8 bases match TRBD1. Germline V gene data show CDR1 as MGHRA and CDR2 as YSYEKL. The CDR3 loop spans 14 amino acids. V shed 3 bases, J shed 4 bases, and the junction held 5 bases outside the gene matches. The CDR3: CASSHPGGGYEQYF. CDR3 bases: TGCGCCAGCAGCCACCCAGGGGGCGGATACGAGCAGTACTTC.

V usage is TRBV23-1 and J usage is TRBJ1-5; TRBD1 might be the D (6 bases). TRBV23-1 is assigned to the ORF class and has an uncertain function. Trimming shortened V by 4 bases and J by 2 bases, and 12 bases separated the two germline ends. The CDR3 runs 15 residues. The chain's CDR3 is CASSLGGTRNQPQHF. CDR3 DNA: TGCGCCAGCAGTCTAGGGGGGACACGCAATCAGCCCCAGCATTTT.

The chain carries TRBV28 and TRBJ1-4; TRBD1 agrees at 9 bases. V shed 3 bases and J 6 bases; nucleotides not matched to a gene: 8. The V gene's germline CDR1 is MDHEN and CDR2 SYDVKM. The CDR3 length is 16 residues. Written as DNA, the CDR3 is TGTGCCAGCAGTTTCGGACAGGGGATTCCTTATGAAAAACTGTTTTTT. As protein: CASSFGQGIPYEKLFF.

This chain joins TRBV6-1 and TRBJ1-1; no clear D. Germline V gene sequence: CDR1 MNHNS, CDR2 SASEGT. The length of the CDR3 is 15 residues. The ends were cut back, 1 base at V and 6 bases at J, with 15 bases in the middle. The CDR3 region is CASSEVGGYRPEAFF. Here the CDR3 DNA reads TGTGCCAGCAGTGAAGTGGGTGGGTACCGGCCTGAAGCTTTCTTT.

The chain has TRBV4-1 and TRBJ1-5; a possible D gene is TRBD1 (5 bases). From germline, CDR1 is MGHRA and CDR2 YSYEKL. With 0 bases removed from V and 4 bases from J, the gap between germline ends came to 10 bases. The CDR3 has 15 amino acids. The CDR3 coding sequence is TGCGCCAGCAGCCAAGATTGGGGCAGTAATCAGCCCCAGCATTTT. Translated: CASSQDWGSNQPQHF.

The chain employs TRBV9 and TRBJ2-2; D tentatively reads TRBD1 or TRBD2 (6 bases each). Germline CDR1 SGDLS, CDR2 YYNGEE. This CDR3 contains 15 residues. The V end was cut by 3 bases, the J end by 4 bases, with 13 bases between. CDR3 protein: CASSGGVRGTGELFF. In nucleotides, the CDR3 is TGTGCCAGCAGCGGCGGGGTCAGGGGCACCGGGGAGCTGTTTTTT.

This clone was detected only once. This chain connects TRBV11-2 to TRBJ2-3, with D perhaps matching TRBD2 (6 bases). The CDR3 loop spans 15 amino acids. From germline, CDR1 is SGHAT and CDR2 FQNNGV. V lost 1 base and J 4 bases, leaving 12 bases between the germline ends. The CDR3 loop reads CASSLVGGTPDTQYF. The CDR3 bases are TGTGCCAGCAGCTTAGTGGGGGGTACGCCAGATACGCAGTATTTT.

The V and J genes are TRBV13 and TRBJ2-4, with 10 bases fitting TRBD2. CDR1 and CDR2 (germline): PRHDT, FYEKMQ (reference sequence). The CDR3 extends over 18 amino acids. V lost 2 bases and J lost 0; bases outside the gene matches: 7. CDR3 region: CASSLRGGLAVAKNIQYF. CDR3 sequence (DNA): TGTGCCAGCAGCTTAAGGGGAGGACTAGCGGTAGCCAAAAACATTCAGTACTTC.

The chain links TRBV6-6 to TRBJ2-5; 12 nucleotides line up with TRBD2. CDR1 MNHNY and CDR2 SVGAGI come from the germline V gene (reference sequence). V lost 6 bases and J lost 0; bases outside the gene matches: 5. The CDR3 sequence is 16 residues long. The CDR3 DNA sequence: TGTGCCAGCAGCTGGACTAGCGGGGTGTACCAAGAGACCCAGTACTTC. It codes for CASSWTSGVYQETQYF.

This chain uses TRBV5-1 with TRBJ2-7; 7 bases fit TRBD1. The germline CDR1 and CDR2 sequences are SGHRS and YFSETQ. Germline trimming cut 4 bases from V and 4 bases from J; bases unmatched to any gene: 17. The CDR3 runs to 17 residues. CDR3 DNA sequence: TGCGCCAGCAGCCCATCTGCTTTCAGGGGGAGTATGTACGAGCAGTACTTC. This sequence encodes CASSPSAFRGSMYEQYF.

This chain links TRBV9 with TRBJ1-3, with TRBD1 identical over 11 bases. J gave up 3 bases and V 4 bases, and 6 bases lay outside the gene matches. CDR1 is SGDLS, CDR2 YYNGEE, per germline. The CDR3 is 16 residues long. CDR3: CASSPGQGAGGNTIYF. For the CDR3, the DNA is TGTGCCAGCAGCCCAGGACAGGGGGCTGGTGGAAACACCATATATTTT.

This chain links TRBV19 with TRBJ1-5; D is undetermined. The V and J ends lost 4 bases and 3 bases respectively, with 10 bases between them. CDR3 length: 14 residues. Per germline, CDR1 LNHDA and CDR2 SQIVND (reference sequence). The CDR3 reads CASSTQRDNQPQHF. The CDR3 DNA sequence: TGTGCCAGTAGTACCCAGCGGGACAATCAGCCCCAGCATTTT.

CDR3 residues: CASSPLNYGYTF. The CDR3 DNA reads as TGTGCCAGCAGCCCCCTTAACTATGGCTACACCTTC. This chain uses TRBV7-2 with TRBJ1-2; D gene unclear. Trimming took 5 bases from V and 1 from J, leaving 5 bases between them. This CDR3 has 12 residues. Germline V gene sequence: CDR1 SGHTA, CDR2 FQGNSA.

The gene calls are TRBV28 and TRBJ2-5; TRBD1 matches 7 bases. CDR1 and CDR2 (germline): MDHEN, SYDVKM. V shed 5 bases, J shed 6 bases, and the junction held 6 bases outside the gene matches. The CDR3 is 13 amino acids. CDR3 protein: CASSRQGFQTQYF. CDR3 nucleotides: TGTGCCAGCAGTCGACAGGGTTTCCAGACCCAGTACTTC.

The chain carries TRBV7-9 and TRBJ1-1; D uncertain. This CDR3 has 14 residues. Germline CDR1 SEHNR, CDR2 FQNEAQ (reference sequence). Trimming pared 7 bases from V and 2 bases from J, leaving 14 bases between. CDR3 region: CASTQGWDNTEAFF. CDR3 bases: TGTGCCAGCACCCAAGGGTGGGATAACACTGAAGCTTTCTTT.

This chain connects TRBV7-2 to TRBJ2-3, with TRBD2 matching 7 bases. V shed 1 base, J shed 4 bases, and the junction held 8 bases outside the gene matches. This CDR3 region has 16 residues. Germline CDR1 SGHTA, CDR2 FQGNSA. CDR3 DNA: TGTGCCAGCAGCTTAGTGGGCGGGAGTGCCCCAGATACGCAGTATTTT. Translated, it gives CASSLVGGSAPDTQYF.

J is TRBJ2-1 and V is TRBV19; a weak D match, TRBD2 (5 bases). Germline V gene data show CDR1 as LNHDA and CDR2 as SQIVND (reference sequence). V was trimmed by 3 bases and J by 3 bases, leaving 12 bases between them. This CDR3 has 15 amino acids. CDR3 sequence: CASSMLAGVYNEQFF. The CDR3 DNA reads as TGTGCCAGTAGTATGCTAGCTGGGGTCTACAATGAGCAGTTCTTC. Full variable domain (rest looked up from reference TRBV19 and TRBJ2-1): DGGITQSPKYLFRKEGQNVTLSCEQNLNHDAMYWYRQDPGQGLRLIYYSQIVNDFQKGDIAEGYSVSREKKESFPLTVTSAQKNPTAFYLCASSMLAGVYNEQFFGPGTRLTVL.

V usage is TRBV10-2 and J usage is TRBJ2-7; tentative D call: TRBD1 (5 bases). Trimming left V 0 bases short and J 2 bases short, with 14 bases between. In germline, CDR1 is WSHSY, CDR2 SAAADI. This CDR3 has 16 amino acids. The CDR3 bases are TGCGCCAGCAGTGAGTCGTACGGGCAGGGTGCCTACGAGCAGTACTTC. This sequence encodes CASSESYGQGAYEQYF.

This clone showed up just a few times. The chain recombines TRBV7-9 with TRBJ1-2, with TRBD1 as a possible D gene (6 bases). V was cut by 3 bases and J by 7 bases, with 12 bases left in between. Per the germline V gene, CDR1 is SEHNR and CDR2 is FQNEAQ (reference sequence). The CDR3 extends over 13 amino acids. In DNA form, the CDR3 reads TGTGCCAGCAGCTTTGTCAGGGGAAGTGGCTACACCTTC. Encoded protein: CASSFVRGSGYTF.